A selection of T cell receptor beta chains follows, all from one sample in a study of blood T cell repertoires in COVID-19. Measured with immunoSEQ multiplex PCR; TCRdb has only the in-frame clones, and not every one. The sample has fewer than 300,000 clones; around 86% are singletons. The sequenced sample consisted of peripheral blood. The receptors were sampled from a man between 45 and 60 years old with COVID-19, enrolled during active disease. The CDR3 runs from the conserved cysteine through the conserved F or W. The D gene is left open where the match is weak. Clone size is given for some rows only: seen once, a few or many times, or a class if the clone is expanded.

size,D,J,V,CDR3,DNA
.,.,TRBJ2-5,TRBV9,CASSPSPARQETQYF,TGTGCCAGCAGCCCTAGTCCAGCGCGCCAGGAGACCCAGTACTTC
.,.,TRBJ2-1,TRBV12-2,CASRRFSRGYNEQFF,TGTGCAAGTCGCCGCTTCTCACGGGGCTACAATGAGCAGTTCTTC
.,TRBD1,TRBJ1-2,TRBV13,CASSLGTVHYGYTF,TGTGCCAGCAGCCTAGGGACAGTTCACTATGGCTACACCTTC
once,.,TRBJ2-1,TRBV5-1,CASSLASVRGSYNEQFF,TGCGCCAGCAGCTTGGCCTCGGTACGGGGTTCCTACAATGAGCAGTTCTTC
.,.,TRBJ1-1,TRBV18,CASSSAMGANTEAFF,TGTGCCAGCTCATCGGCTATGGGGGCGAACACTGAAGCTTTCTTT
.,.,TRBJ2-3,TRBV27,CASSRKYPGPGSTGITDTQYF,TGTGCCAGCAGCCGCAAATACCCCGGCCCCGGCAGTACAGGGATCACAGATACGCAGTATTTT
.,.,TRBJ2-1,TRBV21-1,CASSKAYVPPGYNEQFF,TGTGCCAGCAGCAAAGCTTATGTCCCCCCGGGGTACAATGAGCAGTTCTTC
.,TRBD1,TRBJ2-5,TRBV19,CASSGAGQGMLETQYF,TGTGCCAGTTCTGGGGCGGGACAGGGGATGTTAGAGACCCAGTACTTC
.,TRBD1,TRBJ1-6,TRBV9,CASSEQGSNSPLHF,TGTGCCAGCAGCGAACAGGGGTCCAATTCACCCCTCCACTTT
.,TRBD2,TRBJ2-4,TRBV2,CASSEGTRGLKNIQYF,TGTGCCAGCAGTGAAGGGACTAGGGGCCTCAAAAACATTCAGTACTTC
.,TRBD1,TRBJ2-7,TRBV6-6,CASRSGTGNYEQYF,TGTGCCAGCCGGTCAGGGACAGGGAACTACGAGCAGTACTTC
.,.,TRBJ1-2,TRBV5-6,CASSLPDTYGYTF,TGTGCCAGCAGCTTGCCGGACACCTATGGCTACACCTTC
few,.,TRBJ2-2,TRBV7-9,CASSLDIGELFF,TGTGCCAGCAGCTTGGACATCGGGGAGCTGTTTTTT
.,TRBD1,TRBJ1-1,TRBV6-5,CASRTGQGRNTEAFF,TGTGCCAGCAGAACCGGACAGGGGAGGAACACTGAAGCTTTCTTT
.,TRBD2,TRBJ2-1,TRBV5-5,CASSLGPSGSYNEQFF,TGTGCCAGCAGCTTGGGCCCTAGCGGGTCGTACAATGAGCAGTTCTTC
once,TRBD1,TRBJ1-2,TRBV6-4,CASSDSQGAKYGYTF,TGTGCCAGCAGTGACTCTCAGGGGGCCAAGTATGGCTACACCTTC
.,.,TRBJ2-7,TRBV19,CASSIDLNSYEQYF,TGTGCCAGTAGTATAGATCTTAACTCCTACGAGCAGTACTTC
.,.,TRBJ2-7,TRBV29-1,CSVSTAYEQYF,TGCAGCGTTTCCACAGCCTACGAGCAGTACTTC
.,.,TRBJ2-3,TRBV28,CASSLAETDTQYF,TGTGCCAGCAGTTTGGCGGAGACAGATACGCAGTATTTT
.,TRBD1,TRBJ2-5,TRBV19,CASSIGGTGGQETQYF,TGTGCCAGTAGTATAGGGGGGACAGGGGGCCAAGAGACCCAGTACTTC
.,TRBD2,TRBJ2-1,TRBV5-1,CASSFAGVEFEQFF,TGCGCCAGCAGCTTTGCGGGAGTGGAATTTGAGCAGTTCTTC
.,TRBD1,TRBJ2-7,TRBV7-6,CASSLGTGGEQYF,TGTGCCAGCAGTTTGGGGACAGGGGGCGAGCAGTACTTC
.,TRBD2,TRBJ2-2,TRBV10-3,CAITGTSGSSNTGELFF,TGTGCCATCACCGGGACTAGCGGGAGTTCGAACACCGGGGAGCTGTTTTTT
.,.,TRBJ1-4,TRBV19,CASSGRVEEKLFF,TGTGCCAGTAGTGGCAGGGTGGAGGAAAAACTGTTTTTT
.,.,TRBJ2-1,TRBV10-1,CASSRDGTYNEQFF,TGCGCCAGCAGTCGGGATGGGACCTACAATGAGCAGTTCTTC
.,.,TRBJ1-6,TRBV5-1,CASSLAQGSSYNSPLHF,TGCGCCAGCAGCTTAGCACAGGGAAGCTCCTATAATTCACCCCTCCACTTT
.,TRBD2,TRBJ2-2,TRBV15,CATSPVWAGGLATGELFF,TGTGCCACCAGCCCCGTGTGGGCGGGAGGGCTCGCCACCGGGGAGCTGTTTTTT
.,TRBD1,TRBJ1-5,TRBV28,CASSLPGQGFNSVQPQHF,TGTGCCAGCAGTTTACCCGGACAGGGTTTTAATTCTGTCCAGCCCCAGCATTTT
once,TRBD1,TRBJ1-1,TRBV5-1,CASSPGTVNTEAFF,TGCGCCAGCAGCCCCGGGACAGTGAACACTGAAGCTTTCTTT
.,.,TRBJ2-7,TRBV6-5,CASSYSGSRPYEQYF,TGTGCCAGCAGTTACTCGGGCAGTAGACCCTACGAGCAGTACTTC
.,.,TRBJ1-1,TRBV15,CATSRGGANTEAFF,TGTGCCACCAGCAGAGGGGGCGCCAACACTGAAGCTTTCTTT
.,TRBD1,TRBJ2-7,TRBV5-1,CASRTEGASSYEQYF,TGCGCCAGCAGAACTGAGGGGGCCTCGTCCTACGAGCAGTACTTC
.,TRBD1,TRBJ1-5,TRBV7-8,CASSLQGAGNQPQHF,TGTGCCAGCAGCTTACAGGGGGCCGGGAATCAGCCCCAGCATTTT
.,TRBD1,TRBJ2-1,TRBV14,CASSPGQAHYNEQFF,TGTGCCAGCAGCCCCGGACAGGCCCACTACAATGAGCAGTTCTTC
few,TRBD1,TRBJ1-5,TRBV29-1,CSVADRVGNQPQHF,TGCAGCGTTGCGGACAGGGTCGGGAATCAGCCCCAGCATTTT
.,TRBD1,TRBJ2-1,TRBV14,CASSLRTGGRNEQFF,TGTGCCAGCAGCCTGCGGACAGGGGGCCGGAATGAGCAGTTCTTC
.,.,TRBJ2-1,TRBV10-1,CASSDSAEAYNEQFF,TGCGCCAGCAGTGATTCTGCGGAAGCCTACAATGAGCAGTTCTTC
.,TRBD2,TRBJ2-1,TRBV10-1,CASSESAGARAEQFF,TGCGCCAGCAGTGAGTCCGCGGGAGCGCGAGCTGAGCAGTTCTTC
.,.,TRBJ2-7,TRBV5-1,CASSLRPDSSYEQYF,TGCGCCAGCAGCTTGAGACCGGACAGTTCCTACGAGCAGTACTTC
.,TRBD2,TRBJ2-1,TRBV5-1,CPRGGSRVSSYNEQFF,TGCCCCCGGGGGGGGTCTAGGGTGAGCTCCTACAATGAGCAGTTCTTC
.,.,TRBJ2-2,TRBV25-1,CASSESGVLGELFF,TGTGCCAGCAGTGAATCCGGGGTTTTGGGGGAGCTGTTTTTT
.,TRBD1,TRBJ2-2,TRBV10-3,CAISVDREGTGELFF,TGTGCCATCAGTGTGGACAGGGAAGGAACCGGGGAGCTGTTTTTT
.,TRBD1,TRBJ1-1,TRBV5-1,CASSRKRDSTEAFF,TGCGCCAGCAGCCGAAAACGGGACAGTACTGAAGCTTTCTTT
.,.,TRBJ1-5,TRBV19,CASSISGRLNQPQHF,TGTGCCAGTAGTATTTCTGGCCGCTTGAATCAGCCCCAGCATTTT
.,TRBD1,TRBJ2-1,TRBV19,CASSIQGAHEQFF,TGTGCCAGTAGTATACAGGGGGCTCACGAGCAGTTCTTC
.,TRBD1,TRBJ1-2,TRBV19,CASSIAQGVRGYTF,TGTGCCAGTAGTATTGCACAGGGGGTGCGTGGCTACACCTTC
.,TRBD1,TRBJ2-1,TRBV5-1,CASIPAGTGGYNEQFF,TGCGCCAGCATCCCAGCGGGGACAGGGGGATACAATGAGCAGTTCTTC
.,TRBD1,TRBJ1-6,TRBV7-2,CASSFGQGGDSPLHF,TGTGCCAGCAGCTTCGGACAGGGCGGAGATTCACCCCTCCACTTT
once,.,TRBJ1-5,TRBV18,CASSPSSGIQPQHF,TGTGCCAGCTCACCAAGCAGCGGGATTCAGCCCCAGCATTTT
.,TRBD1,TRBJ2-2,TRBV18,CASSPPGQTNTGELFF,TGTGCCAGCTCGCCCCCGGGACAGACGAACACCGGGGAGCTGTTTTTT
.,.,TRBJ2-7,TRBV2,CASSELVGWYEQYF,TGTGCCAGCAGTGAATTGGTGGGCTGGTACGAGCAGTACTTC
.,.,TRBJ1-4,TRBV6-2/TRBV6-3,CASSAPGEGNEKLFF,TGTGCCAGCAGTGCTCCAGGAGAGGGTAATGAAAAACTGTTTTTT
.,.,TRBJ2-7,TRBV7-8,CASSSLALSSYEQYF,TGTGCCAGCAGCTCCTTAGCGCTGAGCTCCTACGAGCAGTACTTC
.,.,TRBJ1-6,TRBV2,CASSERPLKGQSQSSYNSPLHF,TGTGCCAGCAGTGAAAGGCCACTAAAAGGACAGAGCCAAAGCTCCTATAATTCACCCCTCCACTTT
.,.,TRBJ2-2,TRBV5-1,CASSVRDTLNTGELFF,TGCGCCAGCAGCGTCAGGGACACTTTGAACACCGGGGAGCTGTTTTTT
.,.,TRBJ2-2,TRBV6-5,CASSLWRNTGELFF,TGTGCCAGCAGTTTGTGGAGAAACACCGGGGAGCTGTTTTTT
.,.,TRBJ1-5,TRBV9,CASSVFRDYSNQPQHF,TGTGCCAGCAGCGTATTCAGAGACTATAGCAATCAGCCCCAGCATTTT